This entry describes one TCR beta chain. Its antigen remains undetermined. One base away there is no much larger clone; base qualities are not given. The CDR3 numbers 15 residues from cysteine through phenylalanine. Of all the DNA, just the CDR3 is kept, 45 bases in frame from base 1. As encoded in the germline V gene, CDR1 is SQVTM while CDR2 is ANQGSEA. V trim: 4 bases; J trim: 0 bases; unmatched bases: 6. This record comes from a study of response to subunit inactivated influenza vaccine listed by TCRdb under 2018. Background on the whole study: The study used deep quantitative T cell receptor repertoire profiling to track responses to a trivalent subunit inactivated influenza vaccine. The paper's findings and limits, for the study overall: The authors suggested that each seasonal influenza vaccination may recruit only a limited number of new T cells.

Library preparation employed RT-PCR. For sequencing, an Illumina HiSeq 2500 was employed. TCRdb trimmed the raw reads at Q25, called clones with MiXCR and kept productive beta chains. When rows share a CDR3 protein, they turn into one entry using the most common DNA and genes. A total of hundreds of thousands of distinct CDR3 sequences appear in this sample, about a sixth of them only once. The ten largest clones represent roughly 10% of the sample. The sequence joins TRBV29-1 to TRBJ2-5; 9 of the junction bases match TRBD2. The receptor was isolated from a man aged 45-60 years who received an inactivated influenza vaccine. Donor details come from another sample of the same person, matched by shared clones. The starting material was PBMCs from blood, obtained approximately 13 days after vaccination. CDR3 region: CSVADLAGNQETQYF. In nucleotide form, the sequence is TGCAGCGTTGCTGATCTAGCGGGGAACCAAGAGACCCAGTACTTC.